This TCR beta chain was sequenced in a study of shared clonotypes between healthy human individuals. V was trimmed by 6 bases and J by 5 bases, leaving 10 bases between them. This CDR3 is built from 13 residues. The germline gives CDR1 MNHEY, CDR2 SVGAGI. Study-wide findings and caveats: Estimated clonotype richness was generally higher in naive than memory subsets.

About this clone itself: Its antigen remains unknown.

CD8 cells classed as naive were CD45RO-negative and positively selected for CCR7, excluding terminally differentiated effector memory CD45RA+ cells. The repertoire was sequenced with immunoSEQ multiplex PCR; TCRdb's copy has only in-frame clones and lacks some. There are just over 2,000,000 clones in the sample; approximately 94% occur only once, and 1.1% lies in the top ten. The chain has TRBV6-5 and TRBJ2-2; no reliable D call. This TCR was recovered from a man younger than 35 in good health. The source material was naive CD8+ T cells sorted from blood. The CDR3 is CASRVGGTGELFF. The CDR3 DNA sequence: TGTGCCAGCAGGGTCGGTGGTACCGGGGAGCTGTTTTTT.